Listed here is a single T cell receptor beta chain. The antigen remains unidentified. This sample is drawn from a study of PD-1 blockade in classical Hodgkin lymphoma. Study-wide results and caveats: By C4D1 there was a significant rise in CD4+ TCR diversity but not in CD8+ TCR diversity. The origin of the repertoire differences remains undefined, with disease activity or prior therapy as possible causes.

With no exception, relapse followed autologous stem cell transplantation in all patients, and brentuximab vedotin exposure varied. Assay: immunoSEQ multiplex PCR; the TCRdb copy retains only in-frame clones and omits some. The table includes 90,000 or so clones, 85% to 95% detected once. The source is a human donor with classical Hodgkin lymphoma. Source: peripheral blood mononuclear cells (PBMCs), taken before the second cycle of nivolumab.

The CDR3 DNA sequence: TGTGCCAGCACCGAGGGGACTAGCGGGAGGGGCACCTACAATGAGCAGTTCTTC. This encodes CASTEGTSGRGTYNEQFF. The chain joins TRBV25-1 to TRBJ2-1; 16 positions agree with TRBD2. Germline V lookup: CDR1 MGHDK, CDR2 SYGVNS. The CDR3 has 18 amino acids. The trim removed 7 bases at V and 2 bases at J, leaving 8 bases unmatched.